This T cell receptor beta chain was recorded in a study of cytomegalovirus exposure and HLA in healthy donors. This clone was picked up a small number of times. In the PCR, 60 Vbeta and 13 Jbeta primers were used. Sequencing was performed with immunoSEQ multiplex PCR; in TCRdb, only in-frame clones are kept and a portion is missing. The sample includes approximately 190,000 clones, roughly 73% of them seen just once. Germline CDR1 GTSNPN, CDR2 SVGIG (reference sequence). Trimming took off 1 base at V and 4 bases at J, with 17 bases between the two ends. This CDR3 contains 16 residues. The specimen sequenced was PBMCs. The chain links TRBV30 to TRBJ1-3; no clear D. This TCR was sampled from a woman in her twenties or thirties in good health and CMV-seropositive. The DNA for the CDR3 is TGTGCCTGGAGTGGATTTGGAGGAACGGGGGGAAACACCATATATTTT. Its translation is CAWSGFGGTGGNTIYF.